This TCR beta chain is drawn from a study of OX40 agonist ivuxolimab in advanced cancers. Overall study context: Patients received ivuxolimab, an intravenous treatment, every 2 weeks at 0.01 to 10 mg/kg.

The CDR3 totals 15 residues. In germline, CDR1 is MNHNS, CDR2 SASEGT. V trimming: 6 bases; J trimming: 3 bases; junction bases outside the gene matches: 11. General study findings and limits: CD8+ T cells were the subset that, on average, had more expanded clones than CD4+. Partial responders at 0.1-3.0 mg/kg showed near-lowest clonal expansion.

Sequencing was performed with immunoSEQ multiplex PCR; in TCRdb, only in-frame clones are kept and a portion is missing. The data hold 20,000 to 30,000 clones, with about nine tenths observed a single time. A word on this clone: Its specificity is not known.

The sequencing here drew on CD4+ or CD8+ T cells sorted from blood, taken in a trial of the OX40 agonist ivuxolimab. The chain has TRBV6-1 and TRBJ2-7; 7 positions agree with TRBD2. This sequence originates from an adult with an advanced solid tumor such as melanoma, head and neck, liver or kidney cancer. CDR3: CASSSFSAGDYEQYF. The DNA of the CDR3 is TGTGCCAGCAGCTCCTTTTCTGCGGGGGACTACGAGCAGTACTTC.